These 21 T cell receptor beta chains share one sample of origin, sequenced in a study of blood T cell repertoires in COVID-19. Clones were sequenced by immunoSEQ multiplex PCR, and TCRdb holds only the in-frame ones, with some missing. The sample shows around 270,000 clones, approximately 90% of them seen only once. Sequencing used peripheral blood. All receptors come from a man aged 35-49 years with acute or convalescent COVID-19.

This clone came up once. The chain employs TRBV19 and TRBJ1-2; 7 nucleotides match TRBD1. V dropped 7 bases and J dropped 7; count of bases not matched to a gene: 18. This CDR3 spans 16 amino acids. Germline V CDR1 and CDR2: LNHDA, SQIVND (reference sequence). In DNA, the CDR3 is TGTGCCAGTAATGATCGGGAGCGACAGGGTGTTCGTGGCTACACCTTC. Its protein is CASNDRERQGVRGYTF. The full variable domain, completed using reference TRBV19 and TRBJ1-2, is DGGITQSPKYLFRKEGQNVTLSCEQNLNHDAMYWYRQDPGQGLRLIYYSQIVNDFQKGDIAEGYSVSREKKESFPLTVTSAQKNPTAFYLCASNDRERQGVRGYTFGSGTRLTVV.

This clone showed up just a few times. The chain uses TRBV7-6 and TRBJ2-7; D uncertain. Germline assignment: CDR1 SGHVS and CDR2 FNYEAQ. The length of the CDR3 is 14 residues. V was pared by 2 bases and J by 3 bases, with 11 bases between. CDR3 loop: CASSLTRSNYEQYF. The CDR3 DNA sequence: TGTGCCAGCAGCTTAACCAGGTCTAACTACGAGCAGTACTTC.

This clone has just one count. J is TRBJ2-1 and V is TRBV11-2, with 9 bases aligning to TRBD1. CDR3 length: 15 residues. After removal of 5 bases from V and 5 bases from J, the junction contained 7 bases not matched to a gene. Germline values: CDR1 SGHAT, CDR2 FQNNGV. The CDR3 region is CASSKQGAGDNEQFF. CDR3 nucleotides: TGTGCCAGCAGCAAACAGGGGGCTGGGGACAATGAGCAGTTCTTC.

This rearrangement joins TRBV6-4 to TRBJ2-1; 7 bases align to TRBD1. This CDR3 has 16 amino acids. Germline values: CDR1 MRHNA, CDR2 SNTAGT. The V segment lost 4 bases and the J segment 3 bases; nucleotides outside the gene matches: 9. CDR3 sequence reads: CASSGETGFGYNEQFF. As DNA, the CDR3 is TGTGCCAGCAGTGGCGAGACAGGGTTCGGCTACAATGAGCAGTTCTTC.

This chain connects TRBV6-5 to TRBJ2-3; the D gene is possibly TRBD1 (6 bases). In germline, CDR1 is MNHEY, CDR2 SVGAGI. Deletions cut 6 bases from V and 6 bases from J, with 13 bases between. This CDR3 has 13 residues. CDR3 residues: CASSYRGHDTQYF. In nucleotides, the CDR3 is TGTGCCAGCAGCTATCGGGGACATGATACGCAGTATTTT.

The CDR3 protein is CASSPVDRARGPQHF. CDR3 nucleotide sequence: TGTGCCAGTAGTCCAGTAGACAGGGCCCGGGGGCCCCAGCATTTT. The chain combines TRBV19 with TRBJ1-5, with TRBD1 matching 7 bases. The CDR3 runs 15 residues. The V gene's germline CDR1 is LNHDA and CDR2 SQIVND (reference sequence). With 5 bases clipped from V and 9 bases from J, the junction kept 13 bases outside the gene matches.

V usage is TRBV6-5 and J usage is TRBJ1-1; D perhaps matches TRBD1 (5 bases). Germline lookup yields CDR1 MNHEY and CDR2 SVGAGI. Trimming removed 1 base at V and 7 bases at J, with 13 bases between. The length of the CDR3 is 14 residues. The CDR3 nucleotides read TGTGCCAGCAGTTACTGGGCAGGGAAGGATGAAGCTTTCTTT. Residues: CASSYWAGKDEAFF.

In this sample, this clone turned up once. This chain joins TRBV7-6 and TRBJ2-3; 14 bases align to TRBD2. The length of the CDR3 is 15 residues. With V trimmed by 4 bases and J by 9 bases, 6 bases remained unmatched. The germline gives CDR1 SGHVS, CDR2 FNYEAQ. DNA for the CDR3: TGTGCCAGCAGCTCGACTAGCGGGGGGGCTACGACGCAGTATTTT. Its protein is CASSSTSGGATTQYF.

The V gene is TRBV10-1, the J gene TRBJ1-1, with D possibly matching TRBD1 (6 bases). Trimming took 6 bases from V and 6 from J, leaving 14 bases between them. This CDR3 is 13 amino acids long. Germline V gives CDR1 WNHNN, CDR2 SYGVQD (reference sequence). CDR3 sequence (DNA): TGCGCCAGCAGACAGGGCGAACGGGCTGAAGCTTTCTTT. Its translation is CASRQGERAEAFF.

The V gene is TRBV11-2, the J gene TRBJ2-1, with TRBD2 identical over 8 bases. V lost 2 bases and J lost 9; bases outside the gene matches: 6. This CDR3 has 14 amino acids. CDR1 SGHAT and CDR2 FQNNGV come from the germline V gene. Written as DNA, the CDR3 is TGTGCCAGCAGCTTACTGACTAGCGCGGGTGAGCAGTTCTTC. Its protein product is CASSLLTSAGEQFF.

DNA of the CDR3: TGTGCCAGCAGCTTAGGTTCGGAGGTAGGTGAGCAGTTCTTC. It specifies CASSLGSEVGEQFF. The genes are TRBV11-3 and TRBJ2-1; tentative D call: TRBD2 (5 bases). Between the trimmed V and J ends, which lost 1 base and 9 bases, there was a span of 13 bases. CDR3 length: 14 amino acids. Looked up from germline, CDR1 is SGHNT and CDR2 is YENEEA.

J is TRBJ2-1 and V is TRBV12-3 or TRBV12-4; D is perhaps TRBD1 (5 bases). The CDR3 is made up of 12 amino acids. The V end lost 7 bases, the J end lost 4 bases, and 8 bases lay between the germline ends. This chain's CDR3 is CASKRGYNEQFF. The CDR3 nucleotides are TGTGCCAGCAAAAGGGGATACAATGAGCAGTTCTTC.

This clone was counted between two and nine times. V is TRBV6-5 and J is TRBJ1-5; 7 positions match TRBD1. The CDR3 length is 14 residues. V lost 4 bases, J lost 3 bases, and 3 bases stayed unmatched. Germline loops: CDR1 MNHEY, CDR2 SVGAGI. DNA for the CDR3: TGTGCCAGCAGTTTCGACAGGGCCAATCAGCCCCAGCATTTT. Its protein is CASSFDRANQPQHF.

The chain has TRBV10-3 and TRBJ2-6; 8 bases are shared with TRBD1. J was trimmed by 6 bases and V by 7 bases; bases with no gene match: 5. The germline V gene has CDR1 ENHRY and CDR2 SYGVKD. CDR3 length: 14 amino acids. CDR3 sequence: CAITDRGKANVLTF. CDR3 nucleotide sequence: TGTGCCATCACTGACAGGGGCAAGGCCAACGTCCTGACTTTC.

This CDR3 is CASSLAPRVYEQYF. DNA of the CDR3: TGCGCCAGCAGCTTGGCTCCCAGGGTATACGAGCAGTACTTC. V and J are TRBV5-1 and TRBJ2-7; tentatively, D is TRBD1 (5 bases). Trimming stripped 0 bases from V and 4 bases from J, with 11 bases between. Germline assignment: CDR1 SGHRS and CDR2 YFSETQ. The CDR3 spans 14 residues.

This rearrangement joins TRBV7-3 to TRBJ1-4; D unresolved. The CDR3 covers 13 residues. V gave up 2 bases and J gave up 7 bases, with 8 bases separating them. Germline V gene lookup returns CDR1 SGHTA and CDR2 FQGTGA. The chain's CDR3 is CASSLRGGEKLFF. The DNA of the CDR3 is TGTGCCAGCAGCTTACGCGGAGGTGAAAAACTGTTTTTT. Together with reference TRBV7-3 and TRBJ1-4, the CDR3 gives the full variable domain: GAGVSQTPSNKVTEKGKYVELRCDPISGHTALYWYRQSLGQGPEFLIYFQGTGAADDSGLPNDRFFAVRPEGSVSTLKIQRTERGDSAVYLCASSLRGGEKLFFGSGTQLSVL.

CDR3: CASSLGRGQGAYDTQYF. The CDR3 coding sequence is TGTGCCAGCAGCTTAGGTCGAGGACAGGGGGCATACGATACGCAGTATTTT. The chain employs TRBV7-7 and TRBJ2-3, with 11 bases matching TRBD1. Per the germline V gene, CDR1 is SSHAT and CDR2 is FNYEAQ (reference sequence). CDR3 length equals 17 residues. V lost 1 base and J lost 6; bases outside the gene matches: 9.

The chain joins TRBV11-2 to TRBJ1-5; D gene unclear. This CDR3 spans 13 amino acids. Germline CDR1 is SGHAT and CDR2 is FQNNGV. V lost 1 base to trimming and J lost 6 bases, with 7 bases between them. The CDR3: CASSLAGGQPQHF. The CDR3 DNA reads TGTGCCAGCAGCTTAGCAGGAGGTCAGCCCCAGCATTTT. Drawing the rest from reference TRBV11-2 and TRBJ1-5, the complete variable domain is EAGVAQSPRYKIIEKRQSVAFWCNPISGHATLYWYQQILGQGPKLLIQFQNNGVVDDSQLPKDRFSAERLKGVDSTLKIQPAKLEDSAVYLCASSLAGGQPQHFGDGTRLSIL.

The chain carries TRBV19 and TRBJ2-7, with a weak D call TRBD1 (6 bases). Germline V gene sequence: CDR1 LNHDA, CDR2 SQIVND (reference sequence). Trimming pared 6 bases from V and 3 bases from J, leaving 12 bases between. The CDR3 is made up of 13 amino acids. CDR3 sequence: CASSRDMFYEQYF. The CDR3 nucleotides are TGTGCCAGTAGCAGGGACATGTTCTACGAGCAGTACTTC.

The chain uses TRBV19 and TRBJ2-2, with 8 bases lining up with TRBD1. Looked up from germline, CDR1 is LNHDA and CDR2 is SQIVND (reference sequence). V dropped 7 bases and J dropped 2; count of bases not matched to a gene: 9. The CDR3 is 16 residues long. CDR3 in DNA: TGTGCCAGTACGGGACAGGCCCTAATTAACACCGGGGAGCTGTTTTTT. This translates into CASTGQALINTGELFF.

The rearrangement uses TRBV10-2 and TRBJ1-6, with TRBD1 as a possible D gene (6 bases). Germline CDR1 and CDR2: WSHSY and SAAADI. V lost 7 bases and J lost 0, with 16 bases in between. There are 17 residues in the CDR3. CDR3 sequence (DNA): TGCGCCAGCACTCCAGGGGCCCTGAGCTCCTATAATTCACCCCTCCACTTT. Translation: CASTPGALSSYNSPLHF.